This TCR beta chain was recorded in a study of T cells in localized non-small cell lung cancer. Study-wide points: Compared with tumor, uninvolved adjacent lung displayed greater T cell clonality, ranking highest overall. Median around 60 top-100 tumor clones were shared with paired adjacent lung. A raised T cell density in blood coincided with lengthier overall survival. Heterogeneity remains possible because sequencing was limited to only one tumor region.

J lost 4 bases, V lost 2 bases, and 1 base had no gene match. The CDR3 has 14 amino acids. The germline V gene has CDR1 SGHRS and CDR2 YFSETQ. Profiling relied on immunoSEQ multiplex PCR, and the TCRdb table lists in-frame clones only, not all of them. The table shows 75,000 to 80,000 clones, with approximately 80% occurring only once. This clone was detected once. Its antigen is not known. Sequenced here: peripheral blood, sampled before any cancer treatment. This receptor was obtained from a female donor of 60 years or more with stage I lung adenocarcinoma. This chain connects TRBV5-1 to TRBJ2-1, with TRBD1 matching over 9 bases. The CDR3, as DNA: TGCGCCAGCAGCTTCGGGACAGGGTACAATGAGCAGTTCTTC. It translates to CASSFGTGYNEQFF.